Each of the 4 T cell receptor beta chains below was sequenced from the same sample in a study of blood T cells in healthy people across ages. Using a J-beta primer mix together with a sample-barcoded 5' primer, a second PCR was run for roughly 6 to 11 cycles. MiXCR was run by TCRdb on the 5' RACE reads, yielding one entry per CDR3 protein. The sample has 1,300,000 or so distinct CDR3 sequences, 55% to 75% seen once. Sequenced input: blood. These receptors all stem from a man aged 18 to 30 in good health.

The genes are TRBV7-9 and TRBJ1-4; the D gene is possibly TRBD1 (5 bases). V was clipped by 1 base and J by 8 bases, with 17 bases between them. Germline V gene data show CDR1 as SEHNR and CDR2 as FQNEAQ (reference sequence). The CDR3 sequence is 16 residues long. For the CDR3, the DNA is TGTGCCAGCAGCTTAGGTCTATACGGGACCTCCGAAAAACTGTTTTTT. It codes for CASSLGLYGTSEKLFF.

The chain links TRBV12-3 or TRBV12-4 to TRBJ1-1; D ambiguous. CDR3 length: 12 amino acids. Trimming pared 3 bases from V and 7 bases from J, leaving 9 bases between. The CDR3 DNA follows: TGTGCCAGCAGTTTGGTCGGGAGTGAAGCTTTCTTT. This sequence encodes CASSLVGSEAFF.

This clonotype was recorded a few times. This chain connects TRBV6-2 or TRBV6-3 to TRBJ2-3, with 7 bases that match TRBD2. With 6 bases clipped from V and 2 bases from J, the junction kept 8 bases outside the gene matches. CDR1 and CDR2 (germline): MNHEY, SVGEGT. The CDR3 is made up of 15 amino acids. DNA of the CDR3: TGTGCCAGCAGCCGGGAGGAAAGATACACAGATACGCAGTATTTT. This translates into CASSREERYTDTQYF.

This chain uses TRBV12-3 or TRBV12-4 with TRBJ2-7; 12 nucleotides line up with TRBD1. Near its end, the DNA agrees better with TRBJ2-5, so the J call may be wrong. This CDR3 region has 17 residues. CDR3 DNA sequence: TGTGCCAGCAGTTTAGTGGGACAGGGGGCCTTTTGGAAGACCCAGTACTTC. It specifies CASSLVGQGAFWKTQYF.